Following are 20 T cell receptor beta chains from one sample sequenced in a study of blood T cell repertoires in COVID-19. Sequenced by immunoSEQ multiplex PCR; TCRdb stores in-frame clones only, minus some. This sample has roughly 300,000 clones; 65% to 90% occur once, and the top ten carry roughly 4.2%. Sequencing used PBMCs or T cells enriched from blood (not recorded which). The receptors here all came from a woman aged 40 to 50 with acute COVID-19.

This chain joins TRBV9 and TRBJ2-3; D uncertain. CDR3 length: 14 residues. The germline V gene has CDR1 SGDLS and CDR2 YYNGEE. V gave up 4 bases and J gave up 1 base, with 10 bases separating them. CDR3 protein: CASSPHAGTDTQYF. The CDR3 nucleotides are TGTGCCAGCAGCCCCCATGCGGGCACAGATACGCAGTATTTT.

The CDR3 spells CAIRSEGNEQFF. The CDR3 DNA reads TGTGCCATCAGGTCTGAGGGCAATGAGCAGTTCTTC. This sequence joins TRBV10-3 and TRBJ2-1; possible D gene TRBD2, 5 bases. This CDR3 is 12 amino acids long. CDR1 and CDR2 (germline): ENHRY, SYGVKD. V was cut by 6 bases and J by 6 bases, with 9 bases left in between.

The chain employs TRBV11-2 and TRBJ1-5; maybe TRBD1 (5 bases). Trimming stripped 1 base from V and 7 bases from J, with 14 bases between. The CDR3 loop spans 15 amino acids. The germline gives CDR1 SGHAT, CDR2 FQNNGV. For the CDR3, the DNA is TGTGCCAGCAGCTTAGGGGGCTCTAGGGGACAGCCCCAGCATTTT. Its protein product is CASSLGGSRGQPQHF.

The chain employs TRBV6-5 and TRBJ1-2; D possibly corresponds to TRBD1 (6 bases). This CDR3 spans 16 amino acids. V lost 0 bases and J 4 bases, leaving 15 bases between the germline ends. Germline CDR1 reads MNHEY; CDR2 reads SVGAGI. The CDR3 sequence: CASSYSYRAQGYGYTF. Written as DNA, the CDR3 is TGTGCCAGCAGTTACTCCTACAGGGCCCAAGGCTATGGCTACACCTTC.

This sequence joins TRBV15 and TRBJ1-5, with D perhaps matching TRBD1 (6 bases). There are 17 residues in the CDR3. Germline V gene lookup returns CDR1 LNHNV and CDR2 YYDKDF (reference sequence). V lost 4 bases, J lost 5 bases, and 21 bases lay in between. The CDR3 loop reads CATSKDRQINSYQPQHF. The CDR3 DNA reads TGTGCCACCAGCAAAGACAGGCAGATCAATTCGTATCAGCCCCAGCATTTT.

This clone was detected once. This chain links TRBV29-1 with TRBJ1-2; TRBD1 matches at 7 bases. The germline CDR1 and CDR2 sequences are SQVTM and ANQGSEA. This CDR3 has 15 amino acids. The ends lost 4 bases at V and 1 base at J; junction bases unmatched: 9. CDR3 coding DNA: TGCAGCGTTGTGCCAAAGGACAGGCTTAACTATGGCTACACCTTC. Protein product: CSVVPKDRLNYGYTF.

This clone came up once. Other DNA variants within this sample encode the same CDR3. The chain joins TRBV5-6 to TRBJ1-2; D is undetermined. Germline V gene data show CDR1 as SGHDT and CDR2 as YYEEEE. Between the trimmed V and J ends, which lost 0 bases and 2 bases, there was a span of 5 bases. CDR3 length: 13 amino acids. CDR3 nucleotide sequence: TGTGCCAGCAGCTTGGCAGGAAACTATGGCTACACCTTC. Its translation: CASSLAGNYGYTF.

The rearrangement joins TRBV18 to TRBJ2-2; D is perhaps TRBD2 (6 bases). Germline V CDR1 and CDR2: KGHSH, LQKENI. This CDR3 is 15 amino acids long. V lost 1 base to trimming and J lost 1 base, with 7 bases between them. The DNA for the CDR3 is TGTGCCAGCTCACCACGACTAGTGAACACCGGGGAGCTGTTTTTT. Amino acids: CASSPRLVNTGELFF. The full variable domain, with the rest looked up from reference TRBV18 and TRBJ2-2, is NAGVMQNPRHLVRRRGQEARLRCSPMKGHSHVYWYRQLPEEGLKFMVYLQKENIIDESGMPKERFSAEFPKEGPSILRIQQVVRGDSAAYFCASSPRLVNTGELFFGEGSRLTVL.

As concerns this clone: Other nucleotide sequences in the sample specify the same CDR3. V usage is TRBV19 and J usage is TRBJ1-6; D uncertain. Germline V gives CDR1 LNHDA, CDR2 SQIVND (reference sequence). There are 15 residues in the CDR3. The V end was cut by 5 bases, the J end by 0 bases, with 8 bases between. CDR3 sequence (DNA): TGTGCCAGTAGTTCGGGAAGCTCCTATAATTCACCCCTCCACTTT. Amino acid sequence: CASSSGSSYNSPLHF. The whole variable domain, filled in from reference TRBV19 and TRBJ1-6, reads DGGITQSPKYLFRKEGQNVTLSCEQNLNHDAMYWYRQDPGQGLRLIYYSQIVNDFQKGDIAEGYSVSREKKESFPLTVTSAQKNPTAFYLCASSSGSSYNSPLHFGNGTRLTVT.

The chain links TRBV2 to TRBJ1-3; D perhaps matches TRBD1 (6 bases). Germline loops: CDR1 SNHLY, CDR2 FYNNEI. With 6 bases removed from V and 7 bases from J, the gap between germline ends came to 19 bases. This CDR3 is 15 amino acids long. The CDR3 loop reads CASSPRGTTRNTIYF. The DNA for the CDR3 is TGTGCCAGCAGCCCTAGGGGGACAACGAGGAACACCATATATTTT.

The gene calls are TRBV6-4 and TRBJ1-1, with 11 bases matching TRBD1. Trimming took 6 bases from V and 8 from J; bases not matched to a gene: 8. This CDR3 is 14 amino acids long. Germline loops: CDR1 MRHNA, CDR2 SNTAGT. The CDR3 spells CASRPTRDRGEAFF. CDR3 in DNA: TGTGCCAGCAGGCCAACCCGGGACAGGGGGGAAGCTTTCTTT.

The DNA for the CDR3 is TGTGCCAGCAGCCCGGAAGGACTAGCGCGCGAGCAGTACTTC. Its translation: CASSPEGLAREQYF. V gene TRBV5-5 combines with J gene TRBJ2-7; 9 nucleotides agree with TRBD2. The CDR3 contains 14 residues. Looked up from germline, CDR1 is SGHKS and CDR2 is YYEKEE (reference sequence). After removal of 4 bases from V and 6 bases from J, the junction contained 8 bases not matched to a gene. The full variable domain, its missing parts supplied by reference TRBV5-5 and TRBJ2-7, is DAGVTQSPTHLIKTRGQQVTLRCSPISGHKSVSWYQQVLGQGPQFIFQYYEKEERGRGNFPDRFSARQFPNYSSELNVNALLLGDSALYLCASSPEGLAREQYFGPGTRLTVT.

The chain joins TRBV2 to TRBJ1-4, with D hard to call. The CDR3 consists of 12 residues. Germline CDR1 is SNHLY and CDR2 is FYNNEI. Trimming left V 1 base short and J 6 bases short, with 3 bases between. CDR3 nucleotide sequence: TGTGCCAGCAGTGAAGTAGATGAAAAACTGTTTTTT. Amino acid sequence: CASSEVDEKLFF.

This chain uses TRBV9 with TRBJ1-3, with a possible D match to TRBD1 (6 bases). CDR3 length: 14 residues. Germline-derived CDR1 and CDR2 are SGDLS and YYNGEE. Trimming left V 0 bases short and J 4 bases short, with 8 bases between. CDR3 in amino acids: CASSVGGGGNTIYF. For the CDR3, the DNA is TGTGCCAGCAGCGTAGGAGGGGGAGGAAACACCATATATTTT.

Worth noting for this clone: A much larger clone differs by one base, so this may be a read error. This sequence joins TRBV6-5 and TRBJ1-6, with 9 bases identical to TRBD1. V was pared by 6 bases and J by 5 bases, with 2 bases of the junction left unmatched. The CDR3 runs to 14 residues. The germline CDR1 and CDR2 sequences are MNHEY and SVGAGI. CDR3 DNA sequence: TGTGCCAGCAGGTGGGACAGGGATAATTCACCCCTCCACTTT. Translation: CASRWDRDNSPLHF.

The rearrangement joins TRBV18 to TRBJ1-1; D uncertain. This CDR3 is 15 amino acids long. V lost 2 bases and J lost 4, with 14 bases in between. CDR1 and CDR2 (germline): KGHSH, LQKENI. The CDR3 protein is CASSPAPGPRTEAFF. The DNA of the CDR3 is TGTGCCAGCTCACCAGCGCCTGGGCCGCGCACTGAAGCTTTCTTT.

V is TRBV5-6 and J is TRBJ1-3; TRBD1 matches at 8 bases. Germline CDR1 is SGHDT and CDR2 is YYEEEE. The trim removed 6 bases at V and 0 bases at J, leaving 14 bases unmatched. This CDR3 has 18 amino acids. The CDR3 DNA is TGTGCCAGCACCGAGACAGGGGATACTACTTCCTCTGGAAACACCATATATTTT. Its protein product is CASTETGDTTSSGNTIYF.

The V call is TRBV19, the J call TRBJ1-2; TRBD1 agrees at 7 bases. J lost 0 bases, V lost 8 bases, and 9 bases had no gene match. Germline V lookup: CDR1 LNHDA, CDR2 SQIVND (reference sequence). This CDR3 is 15 amino acids long. The DNA of the CDR3 is TGTGCCAGTTCCCCCGGGACAGCGTCTAACTATGGCTACACCTTC. Translated, it gives CASSPGTASNYGYTF.

The rearrangement joins TRBV5-1 to TRBJ2-6; TRBD2 matches 7 bases. Germline-derived CDR1 and CDR2 are SGHRS and YFSETQ. With 4 bases clipped from V and 1 base from J, the junction kept 5 bases outside the gene matches. The CDR3 spans 16 residues. In DNA form, the CDR3 reads TGCGCCAGCAGCCCGGGGGGAAGATCTGGGGCCAACGTCCTGACTTTC. It is translated as CASSPGGRSGANVLTF.

The table lists this clone with a count of one. The chain combines TRBV14 with TRBJ2-3, with 7 bases that match TRBD2. The V segment lost 0 bases and the J segment 0 bases; nucleotides outside the gene matches: 6. The CDR3 consists of 17 residues. Germline CDR1 and CDR2: SGHDN and FVKESK. The CDR3, as DNA: TGTGCCAGCAGCCAAGATCTGGCGGGAGTCAGCACAGATACGCAGTATTTT. Translating gives CASSQDLAGVSTDTQYF.